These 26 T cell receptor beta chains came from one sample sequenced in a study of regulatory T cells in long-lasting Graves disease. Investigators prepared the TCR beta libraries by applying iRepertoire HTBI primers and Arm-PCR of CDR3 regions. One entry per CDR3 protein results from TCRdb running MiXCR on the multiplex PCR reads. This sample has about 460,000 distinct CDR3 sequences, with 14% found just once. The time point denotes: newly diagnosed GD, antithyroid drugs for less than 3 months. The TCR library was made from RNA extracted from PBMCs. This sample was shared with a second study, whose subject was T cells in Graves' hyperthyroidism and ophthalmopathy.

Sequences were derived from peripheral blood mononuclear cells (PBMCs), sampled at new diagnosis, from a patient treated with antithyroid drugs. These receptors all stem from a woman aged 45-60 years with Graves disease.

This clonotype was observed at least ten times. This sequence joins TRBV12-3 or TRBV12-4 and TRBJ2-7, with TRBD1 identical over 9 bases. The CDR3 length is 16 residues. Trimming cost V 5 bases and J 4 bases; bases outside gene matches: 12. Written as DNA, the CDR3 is TGTGCCAGCAGTCCGGGGTGGGAACAGGGGGCTTACGAGCAGTACTTC. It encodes CASSPGWEQGAYEQYF.

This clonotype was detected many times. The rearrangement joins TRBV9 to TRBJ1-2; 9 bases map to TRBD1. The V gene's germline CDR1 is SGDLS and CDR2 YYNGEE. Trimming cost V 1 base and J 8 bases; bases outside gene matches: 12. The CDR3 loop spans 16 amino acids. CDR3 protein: CASSVQSGTGTGGYTF. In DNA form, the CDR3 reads TGTGCCAGCAGCGTACAGTCCGGGACAGGGACGGGGGGCTACACCTTC.

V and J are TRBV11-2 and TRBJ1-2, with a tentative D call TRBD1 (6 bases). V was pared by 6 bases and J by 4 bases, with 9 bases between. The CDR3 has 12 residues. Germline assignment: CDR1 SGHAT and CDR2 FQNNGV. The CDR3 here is CASRGQRYGYTF. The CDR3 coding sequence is TGTGCCAGCAGAGGACAGCGCTATGGCTACACCTTC.

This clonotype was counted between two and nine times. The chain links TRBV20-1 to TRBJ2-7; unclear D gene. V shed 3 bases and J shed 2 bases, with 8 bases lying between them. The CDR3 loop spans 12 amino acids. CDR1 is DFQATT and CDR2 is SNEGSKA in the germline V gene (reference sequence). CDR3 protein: CSASQVPYEQYF. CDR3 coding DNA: TGCAGTGCTAGTCAGGTCCCCTACGAGCAGTACTTC.

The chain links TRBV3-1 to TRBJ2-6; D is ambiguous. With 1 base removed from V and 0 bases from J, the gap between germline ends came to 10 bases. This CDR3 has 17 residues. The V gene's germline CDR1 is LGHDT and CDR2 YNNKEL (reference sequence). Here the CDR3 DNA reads TGTGCCAGCAGCCAAGGCCACAGCCTCTCTGGGGCCAACGTCCTGACTTTC. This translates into CASSQGHSLSGANVLTF.

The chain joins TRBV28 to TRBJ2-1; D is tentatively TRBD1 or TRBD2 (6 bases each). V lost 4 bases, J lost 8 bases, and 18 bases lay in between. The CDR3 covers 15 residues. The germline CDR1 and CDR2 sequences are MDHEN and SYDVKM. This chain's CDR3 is CASSSGGLVGDEQFF. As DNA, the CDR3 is TGTGCCAGCAGTTCCGGGGGCCTGGTCGGCGATGAGCAGTTCTTC.

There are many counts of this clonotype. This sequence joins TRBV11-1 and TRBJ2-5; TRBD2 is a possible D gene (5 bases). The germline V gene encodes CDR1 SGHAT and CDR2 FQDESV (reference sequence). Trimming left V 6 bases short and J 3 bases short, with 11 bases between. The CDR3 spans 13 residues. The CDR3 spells CASSRGLKETQYF. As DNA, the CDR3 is TGTGCCAGCAGTCGAGGGTTAAAAGAGACCCAGTACTTC.

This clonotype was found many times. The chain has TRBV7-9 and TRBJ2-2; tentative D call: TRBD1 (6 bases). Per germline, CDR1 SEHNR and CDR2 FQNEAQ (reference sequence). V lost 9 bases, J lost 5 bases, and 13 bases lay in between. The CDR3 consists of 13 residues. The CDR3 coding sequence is TGTGCCAGTTTGGACAGTCGGACCGGGGAGCTGTTTTTT. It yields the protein CASLDSRTGELFF.

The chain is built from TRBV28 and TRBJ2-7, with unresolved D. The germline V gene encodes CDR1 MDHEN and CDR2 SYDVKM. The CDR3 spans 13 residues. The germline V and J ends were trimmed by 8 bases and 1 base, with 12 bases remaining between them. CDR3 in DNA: TGTGCCAGCGGAACATGGCAGTCCTACGAGCAGTACTTC. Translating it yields CASGTWQSYEQYF.

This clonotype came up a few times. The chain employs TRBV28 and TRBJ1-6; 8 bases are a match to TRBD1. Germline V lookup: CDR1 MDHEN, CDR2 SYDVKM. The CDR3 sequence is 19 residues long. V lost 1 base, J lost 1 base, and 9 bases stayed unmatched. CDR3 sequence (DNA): TGTGCCAGCAGTTTATTAGGACAGGGACCTATTTCCTATAATTCACCCCTCCACTTT. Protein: CASSLLGQGPISYNSPLHF.

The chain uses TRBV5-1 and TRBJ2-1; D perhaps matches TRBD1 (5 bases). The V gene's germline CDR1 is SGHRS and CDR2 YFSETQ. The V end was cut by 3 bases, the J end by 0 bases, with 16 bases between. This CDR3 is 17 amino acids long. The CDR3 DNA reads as TGCGCCAGCAGCTGGGGCCTCCAGGCCAGCTCCTACAATGAGCAGTTCTTC. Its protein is CASSWGLQASSYNEQFF.

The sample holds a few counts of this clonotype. The CDR3 loop is CAWTSGRSFSLRELASYGYTF. CDR3 DNA sequence: TGTGCCTGGACATCCGGCAGGTCGTTTAGCCTCAGAGAGTTGGCTAGCTATGGCTACACCTTC. The J gene is TRBJ1-2, the V gene TRBV30; D remains ambiguous. CDR3 length equals 21 residues. Germline CDR1 is GTSNPN and CDR2 is SVGIG (reference sequence). The V end lost 4 bases, the J end lost 4 bases, and 37 bases lay between the germline ends.

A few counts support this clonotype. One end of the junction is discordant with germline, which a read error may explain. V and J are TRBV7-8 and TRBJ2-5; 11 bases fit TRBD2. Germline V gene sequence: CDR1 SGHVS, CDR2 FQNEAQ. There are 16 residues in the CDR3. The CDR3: CASSLEKLAGVEAQYF. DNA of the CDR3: TGTGCCAGCAGCTTAGAGAAACTAGCGGGAGTAGAGGCCCAGTACTTC.

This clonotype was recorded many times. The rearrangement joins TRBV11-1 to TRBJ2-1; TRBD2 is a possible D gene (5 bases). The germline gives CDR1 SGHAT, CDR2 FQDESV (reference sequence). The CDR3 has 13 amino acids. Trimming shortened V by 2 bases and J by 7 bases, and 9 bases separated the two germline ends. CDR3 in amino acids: CASSLSWTNEQFF. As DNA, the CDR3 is TGTGCCAGCAGCTTATCCTGGACTAATGAGCAGTTCTTC.

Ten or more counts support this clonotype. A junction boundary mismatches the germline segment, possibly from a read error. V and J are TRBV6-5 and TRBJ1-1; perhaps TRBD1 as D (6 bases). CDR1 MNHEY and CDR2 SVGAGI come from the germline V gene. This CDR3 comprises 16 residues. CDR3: CASRYSGGRMNTEAFF. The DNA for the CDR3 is TGTGCCAGCAGATACTCTGGGGGGCGTATGAACACTGAAGCTTTCTTT.

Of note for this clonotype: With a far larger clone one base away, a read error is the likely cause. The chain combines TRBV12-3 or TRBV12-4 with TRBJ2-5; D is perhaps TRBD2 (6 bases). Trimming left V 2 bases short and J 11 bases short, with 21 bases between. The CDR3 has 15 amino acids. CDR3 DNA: TGTGCCAGCAGTTTACGCCGGGAGTATGTGCATGAGCAGTACTTC. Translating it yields CASSLRREYVHEQYF.

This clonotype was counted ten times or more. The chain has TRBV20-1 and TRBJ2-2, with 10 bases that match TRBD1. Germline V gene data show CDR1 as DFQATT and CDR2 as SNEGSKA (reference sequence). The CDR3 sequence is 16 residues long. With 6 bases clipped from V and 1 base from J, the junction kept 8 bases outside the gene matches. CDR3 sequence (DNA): TGCAGTGCGAGAAAGACAGGGGGCAAGAACACCGGGGAGCTGTTTTTT. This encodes CSARKTGGKNTGELFF.

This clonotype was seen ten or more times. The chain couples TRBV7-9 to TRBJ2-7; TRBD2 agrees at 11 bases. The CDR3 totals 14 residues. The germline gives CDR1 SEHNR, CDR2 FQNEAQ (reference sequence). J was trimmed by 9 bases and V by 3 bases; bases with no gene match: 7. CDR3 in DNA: TGTGCCAGCAGCTTCGCACTAGCGGGAGCGGGGCAGTACTTC. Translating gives CASSFALAGAGQYF.

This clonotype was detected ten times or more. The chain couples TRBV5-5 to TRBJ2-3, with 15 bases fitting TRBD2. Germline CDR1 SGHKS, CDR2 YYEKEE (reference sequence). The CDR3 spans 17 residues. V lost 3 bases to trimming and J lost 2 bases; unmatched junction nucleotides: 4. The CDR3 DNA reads TGTGCCAGCAGCTCCCGGACTAGCGGGAGGGTCACAGATACGCAGTATTTT. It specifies CASSSRTSGRVTDTQYF.

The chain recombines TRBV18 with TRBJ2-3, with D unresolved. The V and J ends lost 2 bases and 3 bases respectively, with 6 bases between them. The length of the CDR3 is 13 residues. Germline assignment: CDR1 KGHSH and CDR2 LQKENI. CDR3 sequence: CASSPGQTDTQYF. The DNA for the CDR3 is TGTGCCAGCTCACCAGGTCAAACAGATACGCAGTATTTT. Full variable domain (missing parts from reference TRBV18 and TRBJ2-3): NAGVMQNPRHLVRRRGQEARLRCSPMKGHSHVYWYRQLPEEGLKFMVYLQKENIIDESGMPKERFSAEFPKEGPSILRIQQVVRGDSAAYFCASSPGQTDTQYFGPGTRLTVL.

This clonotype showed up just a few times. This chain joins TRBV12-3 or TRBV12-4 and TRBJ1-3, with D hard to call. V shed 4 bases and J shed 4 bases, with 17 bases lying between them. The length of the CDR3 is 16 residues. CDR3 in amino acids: CASSSTPGPKGNTIYF. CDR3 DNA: TGTGCCAGCAGTTCAACTCCGGGCCCCAAGGGAAACACCATATATTTT.

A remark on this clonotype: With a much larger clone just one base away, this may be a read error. The CDR3 is CASSYGDRPLDPQHF. The CDR3 DNA reads TGTGCCAGCAGTTATGGGGACAGGCCATTAGATCCCCAGCATTTT. This chain uses TRBV6-2 or TRBV6-3 with TRBJ1-5, with 8 bases matching TRBD1. Germline assignment: CDR1 MNHEY and CDR2 SVGEGT. After removal of 3 bases from V and 10 bases from J, the junction contained 11 bases not matched to a gene. This CDR3 has 15 amino acids.

The CDR3 is CASSDHGSSYEQYF. CDR3 DNA: TGCGCCAGCAGCGACCACGGGAGCTCCTACGAGCAGTACTTC. The V and J genes are TRBV5-1 and TRBJ2-4, with a tentative D call TRBD2 (6 bases). The end of the DNA is better explained by TRBJ2-7, so the J call may be wrong. The CDR3 has 14 residues. Germline values: CDR1 SGHRS, CDR2 YFSETQ.

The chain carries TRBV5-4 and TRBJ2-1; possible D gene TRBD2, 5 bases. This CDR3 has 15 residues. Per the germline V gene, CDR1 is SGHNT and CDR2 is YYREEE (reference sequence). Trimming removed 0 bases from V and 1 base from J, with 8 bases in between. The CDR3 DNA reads TGTGCCAGCAGCTTGGCCCGGGAATCCTACAATGAGCAGTTCTTC. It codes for CASSLARESYNEQFF.

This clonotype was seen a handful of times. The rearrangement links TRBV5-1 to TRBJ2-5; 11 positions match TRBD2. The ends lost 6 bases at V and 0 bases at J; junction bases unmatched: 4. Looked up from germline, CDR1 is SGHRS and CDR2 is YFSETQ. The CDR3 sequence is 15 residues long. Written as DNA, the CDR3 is TGCGCCAGCACCCCGGGACTAGCGGACCAAGAGACCCAGTACTTC. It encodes CASTPGLADQETQYF.

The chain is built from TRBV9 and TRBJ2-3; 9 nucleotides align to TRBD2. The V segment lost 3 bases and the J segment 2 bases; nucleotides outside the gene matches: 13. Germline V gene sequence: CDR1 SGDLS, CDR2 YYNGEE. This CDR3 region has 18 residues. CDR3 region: CASSAQPQGLAVTDTQYF. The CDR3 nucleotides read TGTGCCAGCAGCGCCCAGCCACAGGGACTAGCAGTCACAGATACGCAGTATTTT.